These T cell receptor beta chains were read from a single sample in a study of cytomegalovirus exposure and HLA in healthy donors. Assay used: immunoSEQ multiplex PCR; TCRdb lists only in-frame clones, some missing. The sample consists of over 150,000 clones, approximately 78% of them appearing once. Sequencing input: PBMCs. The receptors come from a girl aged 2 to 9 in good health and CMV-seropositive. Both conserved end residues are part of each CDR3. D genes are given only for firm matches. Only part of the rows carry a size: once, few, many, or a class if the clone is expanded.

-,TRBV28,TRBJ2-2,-,CASSEYGGELFF,TGTGCCAGCAGTGAGTACGGCGGGGAGCTGTTTTTT
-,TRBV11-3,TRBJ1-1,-,CASSEGQTNTEAFF,TGTGCCAGCAGCGAAGGACAGACTAACACTGAAGCTTTCTTT
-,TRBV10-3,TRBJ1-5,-,CAISPGGGNQPQHF,TGTGCCATCAGCCCCGGGGGGGGCAATCAGCCCCAGCATTTT
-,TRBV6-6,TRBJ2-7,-,CASSYRDEQYF,TGTGCCAGCAGTTACAGAGACGAGCAGTACTTC
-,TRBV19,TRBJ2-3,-,CASSIDISVNTQYF,TGTGCCAGTAGTATAGACATCTCAGTGAATACGCAGTATTTT
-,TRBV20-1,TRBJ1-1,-,CSAGVTEAFF,TGCAGTGCAGGGGTTACTGAAGCTTTCTTT
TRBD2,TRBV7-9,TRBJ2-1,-,CASSLTRRETYNEQFF,TGTGCCAGCAGCTTAACTCGGCGGGAGACTTACAATGAGCAGTTCTTC
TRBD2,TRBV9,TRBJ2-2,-,CASREAGAGTGELFF,TGTGCCAGCAGAGAAGCGGGAGCCGGAACCGGGGAGCTGTTTTTT
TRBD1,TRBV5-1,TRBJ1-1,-,CASSRQGRAEAFF,TGCGCCAGCAGCCGACAGGGGCGCGCTGAAGCTTTCTTT
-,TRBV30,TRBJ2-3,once,CAWTSGQGSDTQYF,TGTGCCTGGACCTCCGGTCAGGGATCAGATACGCAGTATTTT
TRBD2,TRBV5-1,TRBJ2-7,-,CASSPWTSGSYGYEQYF,TGCGCCAGCAGCCCCTGGACTAGCGGGAGCTATGGCTACGAGCAGTACTTC
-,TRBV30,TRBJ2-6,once,CAWEPGSGANVLTF,TGTGCCTGGGAACCAGGCTCTGGGGCCAACGTCCTGACTTTC
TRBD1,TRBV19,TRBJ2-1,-,CASSPGQGLIVTYNEQFF,TGTGCCAGTAGTCCGGGACAGGGGTTGATAGTGACCTACAATGAGCAGTTCTTC
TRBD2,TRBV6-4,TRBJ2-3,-,CATRPSGSDTQYF,TGTGCCACCAGGCCTAGCGGGTCAGATACGCAGTATTTT
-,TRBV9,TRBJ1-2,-,CASSPDPGMDYGYTF,TGTGCCAGCAGCCCAGACCCGGGAATGGACTATGGCTACACCTTC
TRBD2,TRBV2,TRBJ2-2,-,CASSEDTGGTGELFF,TGTGCCAGCAGTGAGGACACCGGGGGGACCGGGGAGCTGTTTTTT
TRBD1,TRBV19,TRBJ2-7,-,CASRQSGQGSYEQYF,TGTGCCAGTAGACAATCGGGACAGGGGTCCTACGAGCAGTACTTC
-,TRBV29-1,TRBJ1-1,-,CSVDKGIEAFF,TGCAGCGTTGATAAGGGGATTGAAGCTTTCTTT
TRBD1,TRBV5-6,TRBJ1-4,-,CASSSFLVGTANEKLFF,TGTGCCAGCAGCTCCTTCCTTGTGGGGACAGCTAATGAAAAACTGTTTTTT
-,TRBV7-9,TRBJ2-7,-,CASSFTGYEQYF,TGTGCCAGCAGCTTTACAGGGTACGAGCAGTACTTC
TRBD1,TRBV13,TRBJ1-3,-,CASSPRVRDRGLNSGNTIYF,TGTGCCAGCAGCCCCCGTGTACGGGACAGGGGCCTTAACTCTGGAAACACCATATATTTT
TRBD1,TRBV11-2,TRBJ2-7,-,CASSLEVLGQGNREQYF,TGTGCCAGCAGCTTAGAAGTACTGGGACAGGGGAATCGCGAGCAGTACTTC
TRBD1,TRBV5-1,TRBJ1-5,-,CASSYRGDSNQPQHF,TGCGCCAGCAGCTACAGGGGGGATAGCAATCAGCCCCAGCATTTT
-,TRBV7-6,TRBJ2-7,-,CASSSSGLPDGQYF,TGTGCCAGCAGCTCCTCGGGTCTCCCCGACGGGCAGTACTTC
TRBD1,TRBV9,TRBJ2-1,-,CASSVKGAPYNEQFF,TGTGCCAGCAGCGTTAAGGGGGCACCCTACAATGAGCAGTTCTTC
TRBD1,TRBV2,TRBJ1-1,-,CASRSRGETEAFF,TGTGCCAGCAGATCCAGGGGGGAAACTGAAGCTTTCTTT
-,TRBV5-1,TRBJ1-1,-,CASSLSNSDGSTEAFF,TGCGCCAGCAGCTTGTCGAATTCAGACGGGAGCACTGAAGCTTTCTTT
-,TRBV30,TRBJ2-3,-,CAWSEGLRPDTQYF,TGTGCCTGGAGTGAAGGTTTGCGGCCAGATACGCAGTATTTT
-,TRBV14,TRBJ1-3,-,CASSQRAFRGPSGNTIYF,TGTGCCAGCAGTCAAAGGGCCTTTAGGGGCCCATCTGGAAACACCATATATTTT
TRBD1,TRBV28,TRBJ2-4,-,CASSLPGQKHIQYF,TGTGCCAGCAGTTTACCGGGACAGAAACACATTCAGTACTTC
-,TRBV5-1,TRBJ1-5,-,CASSLSTGHQPQHF,TGCGCCAGCAGCTTGTCAACAGGTCATCAGCCCCAGCATTTT
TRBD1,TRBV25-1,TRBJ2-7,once,CASSAGTGRMNSHEQYF,TGTGCCAGCAGTGCAGGGACAGGGCGGATGAATAGCCACGAGCAGTACTTC
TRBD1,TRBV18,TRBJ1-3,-,CASSPRTGTGSGNTIYF,TGTGCCAGCTCACCACGAACAGGGACAGGCTCTGGAAACACCATATATTTT
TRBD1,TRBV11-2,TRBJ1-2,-,CASSSQGARGYTF,TGTGCCAGCAGCTCACAGGGGGCGCGTGGCTACACCTTC
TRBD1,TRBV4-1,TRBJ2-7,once,CASSLRDRGKEQYF,TGCGCCAGCAGCCTGCGGGACAGGGGTAAAGAGCAGTACTTC
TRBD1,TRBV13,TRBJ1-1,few,CASSAGTGRGREAFF,TGTGCCAGCAGCGCTGGGACAGGCCGGGGTCGGGAAGCTTTCTTT
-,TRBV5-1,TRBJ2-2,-,CASSLGSGVTGELFF,TGCGCCAGCAGCTTGGGATCAGGGGTAACCGGGGAGCTGTTTTTT
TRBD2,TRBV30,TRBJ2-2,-,CAWRRLAGAGELFF,TGTGCCTGGAGACGACTAGCGGGAGCCGGGGAGCTGTTTTTT
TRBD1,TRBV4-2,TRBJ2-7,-,CASSQLEGAGAYEQYF,TGTGCCAGCAGCCAACTCGAGGGGGCCGGAGCATACGAGCAGTACTTC
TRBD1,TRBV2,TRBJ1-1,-,CASRTGIRTEAFF,TGTGCCAGCAGGACAGGGATCAGGACTGAAGCTTTCTTT
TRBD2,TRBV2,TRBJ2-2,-,CASTSSGRTNTGELFF,TGTGCCAGCACTTCAAGCGGGAGGACGAACACCGGGGAGCTGTTTTTT
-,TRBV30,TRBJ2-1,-,CAWKTLSHNEQFF,TGTGCCTGGAAAACTCTTTCCCACAATGAGCAGTTCTTC
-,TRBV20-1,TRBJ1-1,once,CSASLTEAFF,TGCAGTGCTAGTCTAACTGAAGCTTTCTTT
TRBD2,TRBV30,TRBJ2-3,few,CAWSGSTSGSADTQYF,TGTGCCTGGAGTGGGTCGACTAGCGGGAGTGCAGATACGCAGTATTTT
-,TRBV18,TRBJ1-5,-,CASSRESNQPQHF,TGTGCCAGCTCACGGGAGAGCAATCAGCCCCAGCATTTT
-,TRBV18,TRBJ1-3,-,CASHGGAGNTIYF,TGTGCCAGCCACGGAGGGGCCGGAAACACCATATATTTT
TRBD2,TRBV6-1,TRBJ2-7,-,CAGADVGGSYEQYF,TGTGCCGGAGCGGACGTGGGAGGGTCCTACGAGCAGTACTTC
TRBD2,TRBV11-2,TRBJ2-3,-,CASSLASGRAGDTQYF,TGTGCCAGCAGCTTAGCGAGCGGGAGGGCCGGGGATACGCAGTATTTT
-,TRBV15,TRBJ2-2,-,CATGVMGANTGELFF,TGTGCCACCGGTGTCATGGGGGCCAACACCGGGGAGCTGTTTTTT
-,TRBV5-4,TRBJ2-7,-,CASSPSSGYEQYF,TGTGCCAGCAGCCCCAGTTCGGGCTACGAGCAGTACTTC
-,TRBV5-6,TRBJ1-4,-,CASSLLGGTNEKLFF,TGTGCCAGCAGCCTCCTCGGGGGGACTAATGAAAAACTGTTTTTT
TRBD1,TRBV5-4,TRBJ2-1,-,CASSRQPQGPSYNEQFF,TGTGCCAGCAGCAGGCAACCACAGGGGCCCTCCTACAATGAGCAGTTCTTC
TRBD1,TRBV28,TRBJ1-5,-,CASSLFLTGGQPQHF,TGTGCCAGCAGTTTATTTTTGACAGGGGGCCAGCCCCAGCATTTT
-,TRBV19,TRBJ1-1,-,CASSMLRFPGNTEAFF,TGTGCCAGTAGTATGTTAAGGTTTCCGGGAAACACTGAAGCTTTCTTT
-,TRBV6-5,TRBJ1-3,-,CASRRTVGNTIYF,TGTGCCAGCCGAAGGACAGTCGGAAACACCATATATTTT